Sequencing of this T cell receptor beta chain was carried out in a study of cytomegalovirus exposure and HLA in healthy donors (dated by TCRdb to 2016 to 2017). In the study overall: In an earlier analysis of about 560 of the donors, under 300 Gb of sequence data and some 120 million unique TCR beta sequences from 150 million to 200 million T cells were reported. An early release that covered roughly 600 HLA-typed donors contained about 300 gigabases of sequencing data and roughly 84 million unique TCR sequences. Among the roughly 390 genotyped donors, 81% belonged to the genetic ancestry cluster associated with self-reported Caucasian donors. The aim of the study was to test whether cataloging public T cell receptors could identify signatures of past pathogen exposure. Using immunosequencing, the study profiled T cell repertoires from around 680 subjects and related those repertoires to cytomegalovirus serostatus. A separate validation cohort of over a hundred different subjects was used in addition to the 666-subject first cohort. To predict cytomegalovirus infection status, the study brought together high-throughput TCR immunosequencing, statistical association of individual TCRs with disease status, and machine learning. To study patterns of TCR occurrence, a later analysis re-analyzed previously published TCR beta repertoires from around 660 donors and added high-resolution HLA genotyping. The later analysis used no new phenotypic data to find candidate immune exposures, relying instead on TCR beta sequences and their occurrence across donors. To decide whether each TCR beta V gene segment behaved as functional or pseudogenic, an earlier analysis of several hundred of the donors relied on high-throughput TCR beta sequencing. Donor age, sex, ethnicity and CMV serostatus were compiled together with the repertoire data. A later genetic analysis used genome-wide SNP genotypes for about 60% of the 666 donors, treating that subset as a discovery cohort. Every repertoire in the discovery cohort had been generated on one and the same sequencing platform. HLA typing included class I and class II loci at four-digit resolution. The number of typed donors differed by locus: roughly 629-640 for A, B, C, DRB1 and DQB1; some 500 for DQA1; over 600 for DPA1; and some 450 for DPB1. Roughly five DR-DQ haplotypes were handled as single units for association and clustering, since linkage in the cohort was strong. On average, over 200,000 unique TCR beta nucleotide sequences were sequenced per donor among about 400 genotyped donors of the cohort, with roughly 19% of those sequences being non-productive.

Notes on this clone: Its antigen target is currently unknown. Relative to the germline gene, one junction end is altered; a read error may explain this.

The cohort was made up of under 800 healthy bone marrow donors. Cohort members were all nominally healthy when sampled, although unrecorded immune exposures were likely present. The donor tested CMV seropositive, placing the donor among the approximately 290 seropositive members of the cohort. A peripheral blood sample was collected from each donor, and TCR beta sequencing was performed on peripheral blood mononuclear cells. Genomic DNA extraction from the blood cell samples was performed with the Qiagen DNeasy Blood Extraction Kit. Summary of the overall study and its limitations: For the cohort, immune exposure information was limited to CMV serostatus. Because some donors lacked HLA typing at each locus, the association tests relied only on the typed subset. A further reported finding was that TCR beta sequences accurately predicted the HLA-A and HLA-B alleles for most subjects in the first cohort. In an earlier analysis of some 540 of the donors, most TCR beta V segments appeared in productive rearrangements about 87% or about 30% of the time, broadly matching IMGT annotations. A later genetic analysis reported fewer N-insertions in productive TCRs among donors in an Asian-associated ancestry cluster than the roughly 650-donor mean. The authors suggested that the approach could potentially be extended to other disease states and immunological phenotypes. The classifier was reported to diagnose cytomegalovirus status with high specificity and sensitivity in both the original cohort and the validation cohort. The presence/absence analyses assumed that sequencing depth was roughly uniform across donors, and that assumption may not be true. Correlated functional status among segregating V segments might be attributable to linkage disequilibrium, but an unknown experimental factor could not be ruled out. Approximately 18 rarely observed V segments, including chromosome 9 orphons, were excluded from the earlier analysis of approximately 500 of the donors because counts were too low. V-gene and J-gene trimming of TCR beta chains was associated with a missense DCLRE1C variant in a later genetic analysis, and the association was replicated in an independent cohort. Only TCR beta chains were sequenced in this cohort, and the absence of alpha or paired-chain data limited detectable features. In a later analysis, the rate of TCR association differed among HLA loci, with DRB1 alleles having the most associated TCRs and HLA-C alleles having the fewest. Most TCR sequences were observed very rarely across donors, whereas some public TCRs were present in many individuals. A total of fewer than 200 TCR beta chains were listed by the study as associated with cytomegalovirus. When HLA alleles, especially DR and DQ, strongly co-occurred, TCR associations were difficult to assign to individual alleles. A cluster of highly shared sequence variants was judged likely to represent a technical artifact of the sequencing pipeline. A later analysis associated roughly 17,000 TCR beta sequences with specific HLA alleles at a false discovery rate of 0.05. Three of the identified cytomegalovirus-associated TCR beta chains were confirmed in vitro to be specific for cytomegalovirus antigens. Some IMGT-functional V segments, including TRBV6-2 and TRBV6-3, could not be distinguished by the 87-base-pair reads and were therefore excluded. A later analysis found that HLA-associated TCR beta chains were more clonally expanded and had lower generation probabilities than equally common non-associated chains. A later analysis reported that several top co-occurrence clusters appeared linked to parvovirus B19, influenza, CMV and Epstein-Barr virus. According to a later analysis, most CMV-associated TCR beta chains appeared to be HLA-restricted, and the HLA associations seemed to be driven largely by CMV exposure.

Library preparation was by the immunoSEQ multiplex PCR assay. For the multiplex PCR, a mixture combining 60 forward primers for TCR Vbeta segments and 13 reverse primers for TCR Jbeta segments was used. Amplification of the CDR3 region of rearranged TCR beta genes was performed with a multiplex PCR assay on genomic DNA. On the Illumina HiSeq System, the amplified TCR beta libraries were sequenced as 87-base-pair reads. In the authors' own workflow: A later analysis tallied roughly 76 million unique TCR beta chains across the 550 to 850 repertoires, and about 10 million of those chains were shared by two or more donors. To remove PCR and sequencing errors, raw reads were error-corrected and collapsed into unique sequences using a nearest-neighbor algorithm that merged closely related sequences. Alignment of CDR3 sequences to IMGT reference sequences was used to assign V, D and J gene segments. For a sequence to be retained, a match of at least six nucleotides to both a V gene segment and a J gene segment was required. A rearrangement counted as productive if the CDR3 had no stop codons and remained in frame with V and J, and every other rearrangement counted as non-productive. CDR3 was defined according to IMGT convention as the region running from the second conserved V-encoded cysteine to the conserved J-encoded phenylalanine. Sequences without an unambiguous match to a single V gene segment were excluded from the earlier analysis of about 600 of the donors. In an earlier analysis of some 590 of the donors, a V segment was called functional when productive rearrangements were above 56.7%, and segregating when the standard deviation between donors exceeded 5%. A statistical classification framework was built to diagnose cytomegalovirus status from the catalog of TCR beta chain sequences. In a later analysis, V and J genes were assigned by comparing TCR nucleotide sequences against IMGT/GENE-DB human TR gene sequences. A later analysis assigned CDR3 sequences and most-parsimonious VDJ recombination scenarios with the TCRdist pipeline. In a later analysis, every TCR beta chain was defined by the combination of its CDR3 amino acid sequence and its V-gene family, and reads without a unique V-gene family were dropped. To address suspected cross-contamination and a sequencing artifact, a later analysis removed around 600 highly shared, low-generation-probability nucleotide sequences. For each public chain, a later analysis derived a clonal expansion index from normalized ranks of inferred template counts within each repertoire. Generation probabilities in a later analysis came from a VDJ recombination model fitted to out-of-frame rearrangements, and those results were checked against IGoR. In a later analysis, TCR-TCR, TCR-HLA and TCR-CMV co-occurrence was scored with hypergeometric tests, and a repertoire-size bias correction was applied to TCR pairs. False discovery rates were estimated in a later analysis by permuting HLA or CMV assignments 20 times. A later analysis grouped co-occurring TCRs with DBSCAN, adding TCRdist sequence similarity when clustering within HLA-allele-positive subsets. Co-occurrence clustering excluded repertoires with fewer than 30,000 or more than 120,000 public chains, plus five with anomalous nucleotide sharing. TCRdb carries this immuneACCESS record with in-frame sequences only. Its versions omit some clonotypes, under half of them owing to an unresolved V gene in the studies checked, with the rest unexplained. The V and J calls and clone size were taken over from that table, and D and trimming were inferred from the DNA. Within this sample are under 140,000 clones, with around 80% of them counted one time only. The ten largest account for 2.5% to 3% of the sample.

Measured from the cysteine to the phenylalanine, the CDR3 is 13 residues long. Only the CDR3 region is kept as DNA, spanning 39 bases read in frame from base 1. The germline V gene (reference sequence) supplies CDR1 SEHNR and CDR2 FQNEAQ. Recombination connected TRBV7-9 to TRBJ1-3; no D segment can be confidently identified. Source material: PBMCs. This receptor was obtained from a woman aged 55-70 years in good health and CMV-seropositive. The nucleotide sequence reads TGTTCCAGCAGCTTAGTGCGGGGAAACACCATATATTTT. Translated, it reads CSSSLVRGNTIYF.